The next 5 T cell receptor beta chains were all read from a single sample in a study of naive CD8 T cells in extremely preterm neonates. Profiled with immunoSEQ multiplex PCR; TCRdb holds only in-frame clones, not every one. The repertoire holds 7,400 or so clones, with roughly 98% as singletons. Deliveries were elective term cesareans at roughly 35-41 weeks, with no labor or membrane rupture. Sequenced material: naive CD8+ T cells from cord blood. These receptors came from a newborn in good health.

V usage is TRBV7-9 and J usage is TRBJ1-2, with TRBD1 matching 9 bases. CDR3 length equals 14 residues. Trimming removed 2 bases from V and 8 bases from J; junction bases left unmatched: 6. Germline assignment: CDR1 SEHNR and CDR2 FQNEAQ (reference sequence). The CDR3 nucleotides read TGTGCCAGCAGCTTATCCGGGACAGGGACCGGCTACACCTTC. It codes for CASSLSGTGTGYTF.

The chain is built from TRBV16 and TRBJ2-1; 7 positions match TRBD2. Trimming cost V 1 base and J 8 bases; bases outside gene matches: 5. CDR1 and CDR2 (germline): KGHSY, FQNENV. This CDR3 is 14 amino acids long. CDR3 nucleotides: TGTGCCAGCAGCCAATTCCAGGGAGGGGATGAGCAGTTCTTC. Its translation: CASSQFQGGDEQFF. Full variable domain (missing parts from reference TRBV16 and TRBJ2-1): GEEVAQTPKHLVRGEGQKAKLYCAPIKGHSYVFWYQQVLKNEFKFLISFQNENVFDETGMPKERFSAKCLPNSPCSLEIQATKLEDSAVYFCASSQFQGGDEQFFGPGTRLTVL.

V gene TRBV4-1 combines with J gene TRBJ2-7; 15 nucleotides line up with TRBD2. This CDR3 region has 16 residues. Germline assignment: CDR1 MGHRA and CDR2 YSYEKL. V lost 0 bases, J lost 3 bases, and 0 bases stayed unmatched. CDR3 region: CASSQEGLAGGYEQYF. The CDR3 DNA sequence: TGCGCCAGCAGCCAAGAGGGACTAGCGGGGGGCTACGAGCAGTACTTC.

Turning to this clone: Distinct nucleotide sequences in the sample also encode this CDR3. The rearrangement joins TRBV4-1 to TRBJ2-7; D possibly corresponds to TRBD2 (6 bases). Trimming removed 1 base from V and 3 bases from J, with 13 bases in between. This CDR3 region has 15 residues. In germline, CDR1 is MGHRA, CDR2 YSYEKL. CDR3 protein: CASSQVGTGDYEQYF. CDR3 sequence (DNA): TGCGCCAGCAGCCAAGTAGGGACTGGGGACTACGAGCAGTACTTC.

The gene calls are TRBV9 and TRBJ1-5; 9 bases are a match to TRBD1. The germline V gene has CDR1 SGDLS and CDR2 YYNGEE. The trim removed 3 bases at V and 7 bases at J, leaving 8 bases unmatched. The CDR3 runs 15 residues. The DNA for the CDR3 is TGTGCCAGCAGCGAGGGGACAGGGAACAACCAGCCCCAGCATTTT. Protein sequence: CASSEGTGNNQPQHF.